This TCR beta chain was obtained from a study of blood T cell repertoires in COVID-19. TCRdb's copy holds only in-frame clones and misses some; the assay was immunoSEQ multiplex PCR. Of tens of thousands of clones listed, roughly 86% are singletons. V shed 7 bases and J 5 bases; nucleotides not matched to a gene: 3. The germline V gene encodes CDR1 KGHDR and CDR2 SFDVKD. The CDR3 runs 12 residues. This clonotype was obtained from a middle-aged man with active or convalescent COVID-19. The sample consisted of peripheral blood. The V gene is TRBV24-1, the J gene TRBJ2-5, with 7 positions matching TRBD2. CDR3 sequence: CATSFGGETQYF. The DNA for the CDR3 is TGTGCCACCAGCTTCGGGGGGGAGACCCAGTACTTC.